These 19 T cell receptor beta chains share one sample of origin, sequenced in a study of a mutant IDH1 vaccine in newly diagnosed glioma. The time point was: baseline, week 1 (first vaccination visit). Treatment reported: pre-vaccination baseline after standard-of-care therapy. Produced via immunoSEQ multiplex PCR; TCRdb's table is partial and in-frame only. The repertoire consists of about 20,000 clones, with about 85% occurring once and the leading ten covering 5.4%. The specimen comprised PBMCs, sampled from a glioma patient treated with radiotherapy, temozolomide or both. The source of these receptors is a man aged 35-49 years with glioma.

V is TRBV6-5 and J is TRBJ1-1, with D unresolved. The germline gives CDR1 MNHEY, CDR2 SVGAGI. Trimming pared 6 bases from V and 0 bases from J, leaving 14 bases between. This CDR3 has 15 residues. CDR3 DNA: TGTGCCAGCAGAGGCTTGGAGCTTATGAACACTGAAGCTTTCTTT. Amino acid sequence: CASRGLELMNTEAFF.

This chain links TRBV2 with TRBJ2-1; 14 bases align to TRBD2. The germline V gene encodes CDR1 SNHLY and CDR2 FYNNEI. With V trimmed by 5 bases and J by 6 bases, 3 bases remained unmatched. CDR3 length: 15 residues. CDR3 residues: CASSPGLAGANEQFF. CDR3 DNA sequence: TGTGCCAGCAGTCCGGGACTAGCGGGGGCCAATGAGCAGTTCTTC.

The CDR3 nucleotides read TGTGCCAGCAGATCAACAGGGCTGGACTACGAGCAGTACTTC. This encodes CASRSTGLDYEQYF. The rearrangement joins TRBV6-6 to TRBJ2-7, with D tentatively TRBD1 (6 bases). The CDR3 sequence is 14 residues long. The V end was cut by 6 bases, the J end by 3 bases, with 15 bases between. From germline, CDR1 is MNHNY and CDR2 SVGAGI (reference sequence).

This chain links TRBV5-1 with TRBJ1-2, with 7 bases that match TRBD1. CDR1 and CDR2 from the germline V gene are SGHRS and YFSETQ. This CDR3 has 15 amino acids. V lost 4 bases, J lost 4 bases, and 10 bases stayed unmatched. CDR3 in amino acids: CASSPLTGEGYGYTF. CDR3 bases: TGCGCCAGCAGCCCACTCACAGGGGAAGGCTATGGCTACACCTTC.

This sequence joins TRBV19 and TRBJ1-5; D unclear. From germline, CDR1 is LNHDA and CDR2 SQIVND (reference sequence). CDR3 size: 17 residues. V lost 1 base and J 0 bases, leaving 13 bases between the germline ends. The CDR3 is CASSIAGSRLSNQPQHF. The CDR3 DNA reads TGTGCCAGTAGTATAGCCGGGAGTCGACTTAGCAATCAGCCCCAGCATTTT.

The J gene is TRBJ2-7, the V gene TRBV7-2; 9 nucleotides agree with TRBD2. Germline V gene lookup returns CDR1 SGHTA and CDR2 FQGNSA. The CDR3 contains 15 residues. J lost 0 bases, V lost 4 bases, and 4 bases had no gene match. CDR3 loop: CASSSLAGASYEQYF. CDR3 coding DNA: TGTGCCAGCAGCTCATTAGCGGGAGCCTCCTACGAGCAGTACTTC.

V gene TRBV4-3 combines with J gene TRBJ1-1; possibly TRBD1 for D (5 bases). V was clipped by 0 bases and J by 4 bases, with 9 bases between them. Germline CDR1 and CDR2: LGHNA and YSLEER. The CDR3 runs to 14 residues. The CDR3 here is CASSQEGVSTEAFF. The CDR3 DNA reads TGCGCCAGCAGCCAAGAAGGGGTAAGCACTGAAGCTTTCTTT.

This clone is a singleton in its sample. This chain joins TRBV6-1 and TRBJ1-1; D gene uncertain. The germline V and J ends were trimmed by 0 bases and 4 bases, with 15 bases remaining between them. In germline, CDR1 is MNHNS, CDR2 SASEGT. This CDR3 spans 16 amino acids. The CDR3 coding sequence is TGTGCCAGCAGTGAAGCCTATGGCCATCCGCCCACTGAAGCTTTCTTT. It codes for CASSEAYGHPPTEAFF.

The chain is built from TRBV30 and TRBJ1-2; a possible D gene is TRBD1 (5 bases). CDR1 is GTSNPN, CDR2 SVGIG, per germline (reference sequence). The CDR3 length is 13 residues. Trimming shortened V by 0 bases and J by 3 bases, and 8 bases separated the two germline ends. Here the CDR3 DNA reads TGTGCCTGGAGTGTACTGGGGGACTATGGCTACACCTTC. The encoded protein is CAWSVLGDYGYTF.

This clone was observed a single time. The chain couples TRBV5-4 to TRBJ2-5; no clear D. This CDR3 contains 10 residues. The germline V gene has CDR1 SGHNT and CDR2 YYREEE (reference sequence). The germline V and J ends were trimmed by 10 bases and 5 bases, with 9 bases remaining between them. The CDR3 spells CAVGRETQYF. The CDR3 DNA follows: TGTGCCGTGGGTCGTGAGACCCAGTACTTC.

V and J are TRBV29-1 and TRBJ2-1; 7 bases map to TRBD2. Germline V gene data show CDR1 as SQVTM and CDR2 as ANQGSEA. This CDR3 region has 15 residues. Losses at the gene ends were 6 bases for V and 0 bases for J; bases not matched to a gene: 8. The CDR3 DNA reads TGCAGCGTCCGGGACTACCCTAGCTCCTACAATGAGCAGTTCTTC. It encodes CSVRDYPSSYNEQFF.

The V call is TRBV6-1, the J call TRBJ2-2, with 8 positions matching TRBD2. This CDR3 has 14 amino acids. Trimming removed 3 bases from V and 3 bases from J; junction bases left unmatched: 0. Looked up from germline, CDR1 is MNHNS and CDR2 is SASEGT. Written as DNA, the CDR3 is TGTGCCAGCAGTGAGACTAGCGACACCGGGGAGCTGTTTTTT. Protein product: CASSETSDTGELFF.

The rearrangement joins TRBV5-8 to TRBJ2-7; 7 nucleotides line up with TRBD2. Germline V gene sequence: CDR1 SGHTS, CDR2 YDEGEE. The CDR3 spans 15 residues. Trimming removed 3 bases from V and 5 bases from J; junction bases left unmatched: 11. The DNA for the CDR3 is TGTGCCAGCAGCTCGCGTGGGAGGGGAAGAAACGAGCAGTACTTC. Protein: CASSSRGRGRNEQYF.

The V and J genes are TRBV4-2 and TRBJ2-2; D may correspond to TRBD1 or TRBD2 (5 bases each). The V gene lost 3 bases and the J gene lost 4 bases, with 9 bases spanning the gap. This CDR3 is 14 amino acids long. Germline assignment: CDR1 LGHNA and CDR2 YNFKEQ. This chain's CDR3 is CASSQGTITGELFF. The CDR3 DNA reads TGTGCCAGCAGCCAGGGGACCATCACCGGGGAGCTGTTTTTT.

The gene calls are TRBV2 and TRBJ1-2; 8 nucleotides agree with TRBD1. Trimming cost V 1 base and J 4 bases; bases outside gene matches: 5. The germline CDR1 and CDR2 sequences are SNHLY and FYNNEI. CDR3 length: 15 amino acids. CDR3 loop: CASSEGQGAIYGYTF. The CDR3 nucleotides read TGTGCCAGCAGTGAAGGGCAGGGGGCTATCTATGGCTACACCTTC. Together with reference TRBV2 and TRBJ1-2, the CDR3 gives the full variable domain: EPEVTQTPSHQVTQMGQEVILRCVPISNHLYFYWYRQILGQKVEFLVSFYNNEISEKSEIFDDQFSVERPDGSNFTLKIRSTKLEDSAMYFCASSEGQGAIYGYTFGSGTRLTVV.

The chain joins TRBV19 to TRBJ1-4, with TRBD1 as a possible D gene (5 bases). The CDR3 extends over 12 amino acids. CDR1 LNHDA and CDR2 SQIVND come from the germline V gene (reference sequence). Trimming took 8 bases from V and 7 from J, leaving 11 bases between them. CDR3 protein: CASGQRGEKLFF. CDR3 coding DNA: TGTGCCAGTGGGCAGAGGGGTGAAAAACTGTTTTTT. The full variable domain, its missing parts supplied by reference TRBV19 and TRBJ1-4, is DGGITQSPKYLFRKEGQNVTLSCEQNLNHDAMYWYRQDPGQGLRLIYYSQIVNDFQKGDIAEGYSVSREKKESFPLTVTSAQKNPTAFYLCASGQRGEKLFFGSGTQLSVL.

The chain joins TRBV10-2 to TRBJ1-1; D possibly corresponds to TRBD1 (5 bases). Per germline, CDR1 WSHSY and CDR2 SAAADI. This CDR3 has 15 residues. V gave up 6 bases and J gave up 0 bases, with 14 bases separating them. As DNA, the CDR3 is TGCGCCAGCAGGGGTCCGGGACGTATGAACACTGAAGCTTTCTTT. Protein product: CASRGPGRMNTEAFF.

The chain joins TRBV4-2 to TRBJ1-3; TRBD1 agrees at 10 bases. Germline V gives CDR1 LGHNA, CDR2 YNFKEQ. This CDR3 region has 18 residues. J lost 4 bases, V lost 0 bases, and 9 bases had no gene match. Here the CDR3 DNA reads TGTGCCAGCAGCCAAGATCAAATTGGGACAGGGGTAGGAAACACCATATATTTT. Amino acid sequence: CASSQDQIGTGVGNTIYF.

The chain links TRBV30 to TRBJ2-2, with 8 bases fitting TRBD2. Trimming took 0 bases from V and 1 from J; bases not matched to a gene: 7. This CDR3 contains 17 residues. Germline loops: CDR1 GTSNPN, CDR2 SVGIG (reference sequence). Here the CDR3 reads CAWSVPGLALNTGELFF. The CDR3 DNA sequence: TGTGCCTGGAGTGTACCCGGACTAGCCCTGAACACCGGGGAGCTGTTTTTT.